These T cell receptor beta chains were read from a single sample in a study of CD8+ T cells in alopecia areata. Profiled with immunoSEQ multiplex PCR; TCRdb holds only in-frame clones, not every one. The repertoire holds approximately 200,000 clones, with about 60% as singletons. This specimen consisted of CD4+ T cells sorted from blood, obtained at week 4, from a patient treated with tofacitinib. The receptors here all came from a human donor with alopecia areata. The CDR3 runs from the conserved cysteine through the conserved F or W. D genes are given only for firm matches. Where a row states a size, it is once, few, many or the class of an expanded clone; other rows omit it.

D gene	clone size	J gene	V gene	CDR3 DNA	CDR3 protein
TRBD2	-	TRBJ2-2	TRBV5-6	TGTGCCAGCAGCACAGGACTAGCGGGGATTCGGACCGGGGAGCTGTTTTTT	CASSTGLAGIRTGELFF
TRBD2	-	TRBJ2-5	TRBV7-2	TGTGCCAGCAGCCCACTGGGAGGGCGTGTGACCCAGTACTTC	CASSPLGGRVTQYF
-	-	TRBJ1-2	TRBV7-2	TGTGCCAGCAGTAACGACAGCCTCTATGGCTACACCTTC	CASSNDSLYGYTF
-	-	TRBJ2-3	TRBV6-5	TGTGCCAGCAGTTACTCGAGCAGCACAGATACGCAGTATTTT	CASSYSSSTDTQYF
TRBD2	-	TRBJ2-7	TRBV19	TGTGCCAGTAGGATAGCGGGAAGATACGAGCAGTACTTC	CASRIAGRYEQYF
-	-	TRBJ2-1	TRBV4-3	TGCGCCAGCAGCCATCCCCCGGCCTCCCAAATCTTC	CASSHPPASQIF
-	-	TRBJ2-5	TRBV29-1	TGCAGCGTTGAAGATCGACAACCACTCCGAGCGACCCAGTACTTC	CSVEDRQPLRATQYF
-	few	TRBJ2-7	TRBV7-2	TGTGCCAGCGTCCGGGACCCTTCGGGCGAGCAGTACTTC	CASVRDPSGEQYF
TRBD1	-	TRBJ2-5	TRBV27	TGTGCCAGCAGTTTATCCCCCCAGGGGGTTAGGGAGACCCAGTACTTC	CASSLSPQGVRETQYF
-	few	TRBJ2-1	TRBV10-3	TGTGCCATCAGGGGGAGTAGCAGCTCCCCTGTCGGGCAGTTCTTC	CAIRGSSSSPVGQFF
-	few	TRBJ2-1	TRBV7-9	TGTGCCAGCGCCTTAAGGGGGGAATCCTACAATGAGCAGTTCTTC	CASALRGESYNEQFF
TRBD2	few	TRBJ2-7	TRBV14	TGTGCCAGCAGCCAGGGGACTAGTCAGTACTTC	CASSQGTSQYF
-	-	TRBJ2-7	TRBV7-2	TGTGCCAGCAGCTTCGGCGCCTCCTACGAGCAGTACTTC	CASSFGASYEQYF
TRBD2	few	TRBJ2-1	TRBV7-9	TGTGCCAGCAGCTTACAGGCAGCGGGAGTGGAGTTCTTC	CASSLQAAGVEFF
-	-	TRBJ1-2	TRBV29-1	TGCAGCGTCGGCACTGGGGGGTTCGGTGGCTACACCTTC	CSVGTGGFGGYTF
-	-	TRBJ2-4	TRBV5-1	TGCGCCAGCAGCCCAGGGGTTGTTTTTGACAAAAACATTCAGTACTTC	CASSPGVVFDKNIQYF
-	-	TRBJ1-3	TRBV2	TGTGCCAGCGTAGGTTTTTTCGACACCATATATTTT	CASVGFFDTIYF
TRBD1	-	TRBJ2-7	TRBV25-1	TGTGCCAGCAGTGCGGGACAGCCGGGCGTGAACGAGCAGTACTTC	CASSAGQPGVNEQYF
-	few	TRBJ1-2	TRBV30	TGTGCCCTAGTAGGGGGTGAAGGCTACACCTTC	CALVGGEGYTF
TRBD1	-	TRBJ2-2	TRBV29-1	TGCAGCGTGGGGACAGGGATCGGGGAGCTGTTTTTT	CSVGTGIGELFF
-	-	TRBJ1-5	TRBV2	TGTGCCAGCACGGGAGACAATAGCAATCAGCCCCAGCATTTT	CASTGDNSNQPQHF
-	-	TRBJ2-7	TRBV29-1	TGCAGCGTTAAGTCCTCCGACGAGCAGTACTTC	CSVKSSDEQYF
TRBD1	-	TRBJ1-4	TRBV6-5	TGTGCCAGCAGTTACTCTGGGACAGGGCATGAAAAACTGTTTTTT	CASSYSGTGHEKLFF
-	-	TRBJ2-5	TRBV5-1	TGCGCCAGCAGCCGAAATATACAGGGATTCGGAGAGACCCAGTACTTC	CASSRNIQGFGETQYF
-	few	TRBJ2-5	TRBV7-2	TGTGCCAGCAGCTTATCTCTAGAGACCCAGTACTTC	CASSLSLETQYF
TRBD1	-	TRBJ1-2	TRBV7-8	TGTGCCAGCAGCCCCCGGACAGGGAAAACTATGGGCTACACCTTC	CASSPRTGKTMGYTF
-	-	TRBJ1-1	TRBV5-1	TGCGCCTCGCGGAACACGAACACTGAAGCTTTCTTT	CASRNTNTEAFF
-	once	TRBJ2-7	TRBV29-1	TGCAGCGTTGAAGTGCCGGGGCTCGAGCAGTACTTC	CSVEVPGLEQYF
-	-	TRBJ2-1	TRBV7-2	TGTGCCAGCAGCCCAGCGTCGGATGTGCCCTACAATGAGCAGTTCTTC	CASSPASDVPYNEQFF
-	-	TRBJ2-7	TRBV19	TGTGCCAGTAGTCGGAGGGGAACCTACGAGCAGTACTTC	CASSRRGTYEQYF
TRBD2	-	TRBJ2-5	TRBV29-1	TGCAGCGTTGGGGGGACTAGCGGGAGTAGAGAGACCCAGTACTTC	CSVGGTSGSRETQYF
-	-	TRBJ2-5	TRBV29-1	TGCAGCGTGAAGGCTAGCGCTAGCACGGTAGGGGAGACCCAGTACTTC	CSVKASASTVGETQYF
TRBD2	-	TRBJ2-1	TRBV7-6	TGTGCCAGCAGGGCGAGAGCGGGAGTGTCCTACAATGAGCAGTTCTTC	CASRARAGVSYNEQFF
TRBD2	many	TRBJ2-3	TRBV30	TGTGCCTGGAGTCGGACTAGCGGTACAGATACGCAGTATTTT	CAWSRTSGTDTQYF
TRBD1	-	TRBJ1-2	TRBV7-9	TGTGCCAGCAGCTTAGGGGACAGCTATGGCTACACCTTC	CASSLGDSYGYTF
-	many	TRBJ1-4	TRBV25-1	TGTGCCAGCAGGAGGGGTGAGCAAAAACTGTTTTTT	CASRRGEQKLFF
-	-	TRBJ1-1	TRBV4-3	TGCGCCAGCAGCCAACTCACGGGGAGTGACACTGAAGCTTTCTTT	CASSQLTGSDTEAFF
-	-	TRBJ1-1	TRBV2	TGTGCCAGCGGCCGGGGGAGATCAACTGAAGCTTTCTTT	CASGRGRSTEAFF
-	few	TRBJ2-6	TRBV29-1	TGCAGCGTTGAGGTAGGGGGAGACGTCCTGACTTTC	CSVEVGGDVLTF
-	-	TRBJ2-7	TRBV25-1	TGTGCCAGCAGTTCTCCAGGGACCTACGAGCAGTACTTC	CASSSPGTYEQYF
TRBD1	-	TRBJ1-5	TRBV7-2	TGTGCCAGCAGCTCGACAGGGTCGAGTCAGCCCCAGCATTTT	CASSSTGSSQPQHF
-	once	TRBJ1-4	TRBV25-1	TGTGCCAGCAATCAGGGGAATGAAAAACTGTTTTTT	CASNQGNEKLFF
-	-	TRBJ1-1	TRBV18	TGTGCCAGCTCACCCCCAGGGGATACTGAAGCTTTCTTT	CASSPPGDTEAFF
-	-	TRBJ1-2	TRBV6-4	TGTGCCATCTGCAGGGAAAAAGGATCGGATAACTATGGCTACACCTTC	CAICREKGSDNYGYTF